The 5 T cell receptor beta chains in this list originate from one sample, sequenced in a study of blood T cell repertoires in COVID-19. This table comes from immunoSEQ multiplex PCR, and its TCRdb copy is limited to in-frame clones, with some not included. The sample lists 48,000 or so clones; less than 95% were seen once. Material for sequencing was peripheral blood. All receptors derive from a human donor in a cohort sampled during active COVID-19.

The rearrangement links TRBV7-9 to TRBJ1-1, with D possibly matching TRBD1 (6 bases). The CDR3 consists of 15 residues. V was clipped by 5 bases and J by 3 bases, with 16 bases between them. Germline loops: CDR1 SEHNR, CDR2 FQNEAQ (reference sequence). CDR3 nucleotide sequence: TGTGCCAGCAGCAAAGGGGGGCTACTAGACACTGAAGCTTTCTTT. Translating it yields CASSKGGLLDTEAFF.

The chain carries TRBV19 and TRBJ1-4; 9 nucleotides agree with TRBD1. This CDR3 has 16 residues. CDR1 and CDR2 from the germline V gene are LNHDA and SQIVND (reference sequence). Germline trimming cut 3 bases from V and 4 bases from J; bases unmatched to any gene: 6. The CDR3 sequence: CASSMGTGGGNEKLFF. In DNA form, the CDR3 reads TGTGCCAGTAGTATGGGAACAGGGGGCGGTAATGAAAAACTGTTTTTT.

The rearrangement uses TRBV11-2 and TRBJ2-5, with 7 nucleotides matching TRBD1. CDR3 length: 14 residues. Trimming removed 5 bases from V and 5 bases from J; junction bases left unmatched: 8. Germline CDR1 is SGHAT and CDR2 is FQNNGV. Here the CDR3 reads CASSRKGAGETQYF. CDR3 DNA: TGTGCCAGCAGCCGGAAGGGGGCAGGGGAGACCCAGTACTTC.

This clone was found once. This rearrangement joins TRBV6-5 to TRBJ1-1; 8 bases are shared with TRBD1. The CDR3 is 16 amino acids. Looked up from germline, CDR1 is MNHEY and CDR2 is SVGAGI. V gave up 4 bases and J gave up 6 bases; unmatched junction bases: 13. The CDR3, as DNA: TGTGCCAGCAGTTCCTCCTACAGGACAGGGAGTCCTGAAGCTTTCTTT. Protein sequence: CASSSSYRTGSPEAFF.

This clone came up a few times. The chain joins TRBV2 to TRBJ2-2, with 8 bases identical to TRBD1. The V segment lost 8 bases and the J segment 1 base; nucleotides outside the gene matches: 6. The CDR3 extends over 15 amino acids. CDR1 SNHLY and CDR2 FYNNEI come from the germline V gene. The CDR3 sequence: CASRTGSGNTGELFF. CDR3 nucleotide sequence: TGTGCCAGCCGGACAGGGAGTGGGAACACCGGGGAGCTGTTTTTT.